This is a list of T cell receptor beta chains from one sample in a study of control samples from healthy donors and cancer patients. The data were produced by immunoSEQ multiplex PCR, yet TCRdb's version contains in-frame clones alone and is incomplete. The table includes roughly 90,000 clones, about 88% detected once. The specimen was PBMCs. These receptor sequences come from a woman between 45 and 60 years old with colorectal cancer. Both conserved end residues are part of each CDR3. A D gene is named only where the DNA matches it firmly. Size is stated for part of the rows, as once, few or many counts, or as a class when the clone is expanded.

d_call j_call v_call clone_size cdr3_nt cdr3_aa
TRBD1 TRBJ1-1 TRBV28 - TGTGCCAGCAGTCAAGGGGGACAGGGATACACTGAAGCTTTCTTT CASSQGGQGYTEAFF
- TRBJ1-2 TRBV3-1/TRBV3-2 - TGTGCCAGCAGCCTGGACCATAACTATGGCTACACCTTC CASSLDHNYGYTF
TRBD2 TRBJ2-1 TRBV28 - TGTGCCAGCACCCTCGGGACTACCTACAATGAGCAGTTCTTC CASTLGTTYNEQFF
TRBD1 TRBJ2-2 TRBV9 once TGTGCCAGCACTCGGACAGGGACCCTGAACACCGGGGAGCTGTTTTTT CASTRTGTLNTGELFF
- TRBJ1-2 TRBV21-1 - TGTGCCAGCAGCAAAACCCTGGACATTAAAAGGAGAGTCGGCTACACCTTC CASSKTLDIKRRVGYTF
- TRBJ2-3 TRBV30 - TGTGCCTGGAATTCGGGCACAGATACGCAGTATTTT CAWNSGTDTQYF
- TRBJ2-2 TRBV24-1 - TGTGCCACCAGTGGGGACAAGAACACCGGGGAGCTGTTTTTT CATSGDKNTGELFF
- TRBJ1-1 TRBV10-2 - TGCGCCAGCAGGGAAGCCGGACCGGAAGCTTTCTTT CASREAGPEAFF
- TRBJ2-3 TRBV9 once TGTGCCAGCAGCGTAGAAGTACTCACAGATACGCAGTATTTT CASSVEVLTDTQYF
- TRBJ1-1 TRBV10-3 - TGTGCCATCAGTGAGCGGGACACACGTCTAACCACTGAAGCTTTCTTT CAISERDTRLTTEAFF
- TRBJ2-1 TRBV6-2/TRBV6-3 - TGTGCCAGCAGTTGGGCCCGGGGTCGGGATGAGCAGTTCTTC CASSWARGRDEQFF
TRBD2 TRBJ2-3 TRBV7-2 once TGTGCCAGCAGCTTAGTTATCCAGCGGGGACGTAAAGATACGCAGTATTTT CASSLVIQRGRKDTQYF
TRBD1 TRBJ1-3 TRBV28 once TGTGCCAGCAGACCCGGGACAGCCTCTGGAAACACCATATATTTT CASRPGTASGNTIYF
- TRBJ1-4 TRBV2 - TGTGCCAGCAGCTCAGGCCCAGGGGTTAATGAAAAACTGTTTTTT CASSSGPGVNEKLFF
TRBD2 TRBJ2-5 TRBV2 - TGTGCCAGCAGTGCGATGCGGGGGGGGGAGACCCAGTACTTC CASSAMRGGETQYF
- TRBJ1-5 TRBV3-1/TRBV3-2 - TGTGCCAGCAGCCAAGACCCCGGCAGCAATCAGCCCCAGCATTTT CASSQDPGSNQPQHF
- TRBJ1-4 TRBV3-1/TRBV3-2 once TGTGCCAGCAGTACCATGAGGGGGGCCGGTGAAAAACTGTTTTTT CASSTMRGAGEKLFF
TRBD1 TRBJ2-2 TRBV9 - TGTGCCAGCAGCGTAGAGAGACAGGGAAGGTACACCGGGGAGCTGTTTTTT CASSVERQGRYTGELFF
TRBD1 TRBJ2-5 TRBV24-1 - TGTGCCACCAGTGAGATAGGACAGGGGGTTGAAGAGACCCAGTACTTC CATSEIGQGVEETQYF
- TRBJ2-1 TRBV19 once TGTGCCAGTAGTATAGGTTTGGGGGTTGAGCAGTTCTTC CASSIGLGVEQFF
- TRBJ1-6 TRBV27 few TGTGCCAGCAGTTTGCGGGAAGGTCATTCACCCCTCCACTTT CASSLREGHSPLHF
TRBD1 TRBJ2-1 TRBV7-2 few TGTGCCAGCAGCTCGACAGGGTGGATAGGTGAGCAGTTCTTC CASSSTGWIGEQFF
- TRBJ1-1 TRBV19 few TGTGCCAGTAGTATAAATCCATCGATGAACACTGAAGCTTTCTTT CASSINPSMNTEAFF
- TRBJ1-6 TRBV6-6 - TGTGCCAGCAGTTCCCGGGACCTAGACTATAATTCACCCCTCCACTTT CASSSRDLDYNSPLHF
- TRBJ2-1 TRBV20-1 - TGCAGTGCTAGTAAGGGGGGCAGCACCAATGAGCAGTTCTTC CSASKGGSTNEQFF
- TRBJ1-5 TRBV4-1 once TGCGCCAGCAGCCAAGATCTAGGGGAGGGCAATCAGCCCCAGCATTTT CASSQDLGEGNQPQHF
TRBD1 TRBJ1-1 TRBV28 once TGTGCCAGCACCTTACAGGGGGTAGGAACTGAAGCTTTCTTT CASTLQGVGTEAFF
- TRBJ2-3 TRBV28 - TGTGCCAGCAGCCCCCCTGACAGGTTGACAGATACGCAGTATTTT CASSPPDRLTDTQYF
- TRBJ2-5 TRBV10-1 - TGCGCCAGCAGTGAGCAGCTGGGGGAAGAGACCCAGTACTTC CASSEQLGEETQYF
- TRBJ1-5 TRBV27 - TGTGCCAGCAGTTTGGAGGCTAGCAATCAGCCCCAGCATTTT CASSLEASNQPQHF
- TRBJ1-3 TRBV15 - TGTGCCACTAGCAGGGAGTCTGGAAACACCATATATTTT CATSRESGNTIYF
- TRBJ1-3 TRBV28 - TGTGCCAGCGGCGCTCGGGTCTATTCTGGAAACACCATATATTTT CASGARVYSGNTIYF
- TRBJ1-2 TRBV29-1 - TGCAGCGTGGGGGAGCGGGGCTACACCTTC CSVGERGYTF
- TRBJ2-5 TRBV7-2 - TGTGCCAGCAGCGGGGGACAAAAAGAGACCCAGTACTTC CASSGGQKETQYF
- TRBJ2-1 TRBV2 - TGTGCCAGCAGAGGGTCTTCGAGCTCCTACAATGAGCAGTTCTTC CASRGSSSSYNEQFF
- TRBJ1-5 TRBV2 - TGTGCCAGCAGTGGGGGGGGTAGCAATCAGCCCCAGCATTTT CASSGGGSNQPQHF
TRBD2 TRBJ2-3 TRBV13 few TGTGCCAGCAGCCTACTAGCGGGGGTGCGGGGGACAGATACGCAGTATTTT CASSLLAGVRGTDTQYF
- TRBJ2-3 TRBV9 once TGTGCCAGCAGCGTAGGGGACGGTACGCAGTATTTT CASSVGDGTQYF
TRBD1 TRBJ1-2 TRBV12-3/TRBV12-4 - TGTGCCAGCAGTTCAGGACAGGCCTATGGCTACACCTTC CASSSGQAYGYTF
- TRBJ2-1 TRBV6-2/TRBV6-3 - TGTGCCAGCAGTAAAGATGCGGGTTCGAATGAGCAGTTCTTC CASSKDAGSNEQFF